Listed here is a single T cell receptor (beta chain). The data originate from a study of cytomegalovirus exposure and HLA in healthy donors. V lost 1 base and J 7 bases, leaving 16 bases between the germline ends. The germline V gene encodes CDR1 SGHVS and CDR2 FNYEAQ. The length of the CDR3 is 15 residues. The PCR used 60 Vbeta and 13 Jbeta primers. The protocol was immunoSEQ multiplex PCR, while the TCRdb copy is restricted to in-frame clones and leaves out a portion. The sample includes some 170,000 clones, roughly a tenth seen only once; the top ten take about 1.2%. The chain uses TRBV7-6 and TRBJ1-2; no reliable D call. The sample was PBMCs. This TCR was sampled from a woman in her thirties in good health and CMV-seropositive. CDR3 in DNA: TGTGCCAGCAGCTTAGATCGATCTCTACGGGGTGGCTACACCTTC. This sequence encodes CASSLDRSLRGGYTF.